Each of the 9 T cell receptor beta chains below was sequenced from the same sample in a study of blood T cell repertoires in COVID-19. The assay was immunoSEQ multiplex PCR, and TCRdb's table has in-frame clones only and misses some. The sample records about 210,000 clones, over 80% being singletons. Sequences were obtained from PBMCs or T cells enriched from blood (not recorded which). The receptors come from a man between 18 and 35 years old with acute COVID-19.

The rearrangement joins TRBV21-1 to TRBJ1-2. TRBV21-1 is an annotated pseudogene. This CDR3 has 14 residues. As DNA, the CDR3 is TGTGCCCAACCCGTTGGAGGGGTTGAATATGGCTACACCTTC. It encodes CAQPVGGVEYGYTF.

This chain connects TRBV4-2 to TRBJ1-5; D perhaps matches TRBD1 (6 bases). The CDR3 is made up of 16 amino acids. Trimming pared 0 bases from V and 3 bases from J, leaving 12 bases between. Germline CDR1 is LGHNA and CDR2 is YNFKEQ. CDR3 sequence reads: CASSQEDRLNNQPQHF. In DNA form, the CDR3 reads TGTGCCAGCAGCCAAGAGGACAGATTAAACAATCAGCCCCAGCATTTT.

This sequence joins TRBV27 and TRBJ1-1; no firm D call. The CDR3 has 14 residues. Per germline, CDR1 MNHEY and CDR2 SMNVEV (reference sequence). Trimming cost V 1 base and J 0 bases, with 6 bases left between them. CDR3 bases: TGTGCCAGCAGTTTATTCGGGTTGAACACTGAAGCTTTCTTT. This encodes CASSLFGLNTEAFF.

V is TRBV2 and J is TRBJ2-5; tentatively, D is TRBD2 (6 bases). The CDR3 has 15 amino acids. The V gene's germline CDR1 is SNHLY and CDR2 FYNNEI. Trimming took 8 bases from V and 5 from J, leaving 21 bases between them. The CDR3: CASPQSGTSDETQYF. The CDR3 DNA reads as TGTGCCAGCCCCCAATCCGGGACTTCCGACGAGACCCAGTACTTC.

V is TRBV4-2 and J is TRBJ2-7, with 7 bases fitting TRBD2. CDR3 length: 14 residues. V shed 4 bases, J shed 6 bases, and the junction held 9 bases outside the gene matches. Germline-derived CDR1 and CDR2 are LGHNA and YNFKEQ. The CDR3 reads CASSPFAGASEQYF. DNA for the CDR3: TGTGCCAGCAGCCCCTTTGCGGGAGCTTCCGAGCAGTACTTC.

The rearrangement uses TRBV28 and TRBJ1-2, with D uncertain. V was trimmed by 5 bases and J by 8 bases, leaving 15 bases between them. The CDR3 contains 13 residues. CDR1 is MDHEN and CDR2 is SYDVKM in the germline V gene. CDR3 DNA: TGTGCCAGCAGTCGGGTCTTTTATAGGGGCTACACCTTC. Amino acids: CASSRVFYRGYTF.

This clone was detected once. CDR3 protein: CASSIYPTRGTDTQYF. The CDR3 coding sequence is TGTGCCAGTAGTATCTACCCCACACGGGGCACAGATACGCAGTATTTT. V usage is TRBV19 and J usage is TRBJ2-3; D not resolved. The CDR3 runs to 16 residues. Germline CDR1 and CDR2: LNHDA and SQIVND (reference sequence). Trimming cost V 3 bases and J 1 base, with 14 bases left between them.

The J gene is TRBJ1-1, the V gene TRBV29-1, with 10 bases that match TRBD1. This CDR3 spans 12 amino acids. Germline V gene sequence: CDR1 SQVTM, CDR2 ANQGSEA. The V segment lost 7 bases and the J segment 6 bases; nucleotides outside the gene matches: 5. This chain's CDR3 is CSARTGGPEAFF. The CDR3 nucleotides read TGCAGCGCCCGGACAGGGGGACCTGAAGCTTTCTTT.

This clone was seen just once. The chain combines TRBV7-6 with TRBJ2-1; possibly TRBD2 for D (5 bases). The germline V and J ends were trimmed by 3 bases and 8 bases, with 14 bases remaining between them. The CDR3 spans 14 residues. The germline V gene has CDR1 SGHVS and CDR2 FNYEAQ. The CDR3 nucleotides read TGTGCCAGCAGCTTTTCTTCTGGGCGGGATGAGCAGTTCTTC. It is translated as CASSFSSGRDEQFF.